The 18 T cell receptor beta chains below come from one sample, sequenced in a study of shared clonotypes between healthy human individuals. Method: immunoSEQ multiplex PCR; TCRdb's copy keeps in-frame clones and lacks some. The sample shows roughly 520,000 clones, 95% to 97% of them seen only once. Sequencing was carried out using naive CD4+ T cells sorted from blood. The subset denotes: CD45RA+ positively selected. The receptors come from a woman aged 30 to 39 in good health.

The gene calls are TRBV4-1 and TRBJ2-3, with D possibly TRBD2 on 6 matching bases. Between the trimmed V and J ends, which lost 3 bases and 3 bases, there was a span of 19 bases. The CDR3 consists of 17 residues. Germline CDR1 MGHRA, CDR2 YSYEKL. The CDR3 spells CASSHRRGAGRTDTQYF. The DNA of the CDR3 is TGCGCCAGCAGCCACCGGAGAGGTGCAGGGAGGACAGATACGCAGTATTTT.

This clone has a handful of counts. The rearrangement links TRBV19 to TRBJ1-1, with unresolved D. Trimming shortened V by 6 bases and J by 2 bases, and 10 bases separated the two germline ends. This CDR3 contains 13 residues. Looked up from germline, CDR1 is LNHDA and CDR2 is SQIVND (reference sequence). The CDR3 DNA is TGTGCCAGTAGCGAACAGCTAAACACTGAAGCTTTCTTT. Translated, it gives CASSEQLNTEAFF.

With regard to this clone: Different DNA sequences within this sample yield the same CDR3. The CDR3 coding sequence is TGTGCCAGCAGTTTATTAGCCAAAAACATTCAGTACTTC. It yields the protein CASSLLAKNIQYF. The chain couples TRBV28 to TRBJ2-4; D remains unclear. V lost 1 base and J lost 0, with 1 base in between. CDR1 and CDR2 from the germline V gene are MDHEN and SYDVKM. The CDR3 extends over 13 amino acids.

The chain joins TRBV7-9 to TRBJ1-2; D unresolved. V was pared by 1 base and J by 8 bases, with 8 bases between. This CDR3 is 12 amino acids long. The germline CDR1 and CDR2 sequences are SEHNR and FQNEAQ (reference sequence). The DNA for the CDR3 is TGTGCCAGCAGCTTAGATTGGGAGGGCTACACCTTC. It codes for CASSLDWEGYTF.

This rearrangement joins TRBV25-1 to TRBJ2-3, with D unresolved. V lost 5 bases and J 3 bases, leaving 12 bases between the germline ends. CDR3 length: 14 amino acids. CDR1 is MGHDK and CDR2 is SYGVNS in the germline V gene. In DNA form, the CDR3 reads TGTGCCAGCAGTCCACCCTATCGGACAGATACGCAGTATTTT. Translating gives CASSPPYRTDTQYF.

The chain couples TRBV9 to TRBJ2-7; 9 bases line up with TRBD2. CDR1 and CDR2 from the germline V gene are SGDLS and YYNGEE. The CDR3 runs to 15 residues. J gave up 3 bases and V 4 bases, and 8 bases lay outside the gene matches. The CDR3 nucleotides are TGTGCCAGCAGCCCCGGGACTAGCCGAAACTACGAGCAGTACTTC. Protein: CASSPGTSRNYEQYF.

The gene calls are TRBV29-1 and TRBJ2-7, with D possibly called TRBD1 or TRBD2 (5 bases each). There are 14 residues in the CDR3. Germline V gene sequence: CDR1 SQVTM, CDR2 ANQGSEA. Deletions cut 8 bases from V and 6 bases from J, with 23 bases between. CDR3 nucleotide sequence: TGCAGCACTTCTCTGGGACCGTTTTCGGGCGAGCAGTACTTC. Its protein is CSTSLGPFSGEQYF.

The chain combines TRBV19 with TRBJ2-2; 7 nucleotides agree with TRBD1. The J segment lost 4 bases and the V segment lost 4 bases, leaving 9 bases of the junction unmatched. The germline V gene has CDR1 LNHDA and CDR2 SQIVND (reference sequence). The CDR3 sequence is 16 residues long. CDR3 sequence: CASSTPRQGSTGELFF. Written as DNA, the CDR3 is TGTGCCAGTAGTACTCCAAGACAGGGATCCACCGGGGAGCTGTTTTTT.

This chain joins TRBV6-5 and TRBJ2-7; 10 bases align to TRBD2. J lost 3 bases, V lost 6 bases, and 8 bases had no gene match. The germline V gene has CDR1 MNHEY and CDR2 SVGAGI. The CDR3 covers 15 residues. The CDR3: CASRTGLAIDYEQYF. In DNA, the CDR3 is TGTGCCAGCAGGACGGGACTAGCGATCGACTACGAGCAGTACTTC.

As DNA, the CDR3 is TGCGCCAGCAGCTTGGGACTATCTAAAAACATTCAGTACTTC. It specifies CASSLGLSKNIQYF. The chain employs TRBV5-1 and TRBJ2-4; perhaps TRBD2 as D (5 bases). CDR3 length: 14 residues. V was cut by 0 bases and J by 4 bases, with 8 bases left in between. CDR1 and CDR2 from the germline V gene are SGHRS and YFSETQ.

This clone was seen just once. The CDR3 DNA follows: TGTGCCAGCAGCCTCATCCCCGGGGGGGCGGGATCCTACAATGAGCAGTTCTTC. Protein sequence: CASSLIPGGAGSYNEQFF. J is TRBJ2-1 and V is TRBV7-9; 8 nucleotides line up with TRBD2. The CDR3 consists of 18 residues. The trim removed 5 bases at V and 1 base at J, leaving 13 bases unmatched. CDR1 is SEHNR, CDR2 FQNEAQ, per germline (reference sequence).

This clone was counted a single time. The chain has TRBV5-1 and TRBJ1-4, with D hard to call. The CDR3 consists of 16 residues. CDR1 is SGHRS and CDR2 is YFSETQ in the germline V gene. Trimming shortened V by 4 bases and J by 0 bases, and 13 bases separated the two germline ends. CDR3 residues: CASSPASGSTNEKLFF. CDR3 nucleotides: TGCGCCAGCAGCCCTGCCAGTGGGTCAACTAATGAAAAACTGTTTTTT.

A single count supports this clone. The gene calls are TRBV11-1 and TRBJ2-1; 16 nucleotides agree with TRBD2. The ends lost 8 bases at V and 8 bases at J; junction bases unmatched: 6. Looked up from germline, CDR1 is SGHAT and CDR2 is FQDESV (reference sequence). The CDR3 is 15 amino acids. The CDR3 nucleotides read TGTGCCAGCGGAGCGGGGACTAGCGGGAGGGATGAGCAGTTCTTC. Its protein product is CASGAGTSGRDEQFF.

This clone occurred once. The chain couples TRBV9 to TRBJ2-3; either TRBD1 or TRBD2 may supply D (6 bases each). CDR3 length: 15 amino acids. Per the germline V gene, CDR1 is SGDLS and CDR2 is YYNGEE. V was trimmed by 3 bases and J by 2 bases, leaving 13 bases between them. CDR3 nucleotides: TGTGCCAGCAGCGCACAGGGACTGATCACAGATACGCAGTATTTT. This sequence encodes CASSAQGLITDTQYF.

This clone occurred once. CDR3 sequence: CAWSVGQALGTIYF. CDR3 DNA: TGTGCCTGGAGTGTAGGGCAGGCCCTGGGCACCATATATTTT. The chain links TRBV30 to TRBJ1-3; D is unclear. This CDR3 is built from 14 residues. V gave up 0 bases and J gave up 9 bases, with 15 bases separating them. Germline CDR1 GTSNPN, CDR2 SVGIG (reference sequence).

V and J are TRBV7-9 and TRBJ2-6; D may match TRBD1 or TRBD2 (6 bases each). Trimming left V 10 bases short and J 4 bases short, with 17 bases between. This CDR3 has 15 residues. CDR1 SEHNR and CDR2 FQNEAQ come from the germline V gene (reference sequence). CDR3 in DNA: TGTGCCATCAAGAAAGGGGGGCCCGGGGCCAACGTCCTGACTTTC. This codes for CAIKKGGPGANVLTF.

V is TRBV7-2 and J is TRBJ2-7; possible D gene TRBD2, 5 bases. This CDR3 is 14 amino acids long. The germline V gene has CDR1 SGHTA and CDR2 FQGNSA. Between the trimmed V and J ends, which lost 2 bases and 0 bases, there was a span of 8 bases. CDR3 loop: CASSLSGNSYEQYF. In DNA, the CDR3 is TGTGCCAGCAGCTTAAGCGGCAACTCCTACGAGCAGTACTTC.

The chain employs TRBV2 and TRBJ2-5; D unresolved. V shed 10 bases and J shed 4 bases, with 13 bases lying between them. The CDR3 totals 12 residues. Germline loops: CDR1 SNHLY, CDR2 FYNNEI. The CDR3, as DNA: TGTGCCAACCTTCTTCCCCTAGAGACCCAGTACTTC. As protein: CANLLPLETQYF.